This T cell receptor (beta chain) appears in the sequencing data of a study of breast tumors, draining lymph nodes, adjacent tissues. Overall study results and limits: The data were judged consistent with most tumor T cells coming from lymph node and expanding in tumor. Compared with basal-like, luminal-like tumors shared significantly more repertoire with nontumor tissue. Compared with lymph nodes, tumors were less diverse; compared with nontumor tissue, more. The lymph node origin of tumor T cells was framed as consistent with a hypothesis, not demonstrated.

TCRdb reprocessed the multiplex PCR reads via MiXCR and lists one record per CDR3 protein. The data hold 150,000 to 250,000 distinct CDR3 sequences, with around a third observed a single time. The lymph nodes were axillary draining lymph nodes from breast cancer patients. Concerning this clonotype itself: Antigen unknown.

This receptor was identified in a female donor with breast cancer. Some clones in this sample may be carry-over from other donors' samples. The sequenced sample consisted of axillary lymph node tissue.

The CDR3 DNA reads as TGTGCCACCAGCAGAGATGGACTAGCGGGGGGCCGCGGGGGTGAGCAGTTCTTC. Its translation: CATSRDGLAGGRGGEQFF. The chain uses TRBV15 and TRBJ2-1; 14 nucleotides agree with TRBD2. Germline V gene lookup returns CDR1 LNHNV and CDR2 YYDKDF (reference sequence). V was pared by 0 bases and J by 9 bases, with 10 bases of the junction left unmatched. The CDR3 runs 18 residues.